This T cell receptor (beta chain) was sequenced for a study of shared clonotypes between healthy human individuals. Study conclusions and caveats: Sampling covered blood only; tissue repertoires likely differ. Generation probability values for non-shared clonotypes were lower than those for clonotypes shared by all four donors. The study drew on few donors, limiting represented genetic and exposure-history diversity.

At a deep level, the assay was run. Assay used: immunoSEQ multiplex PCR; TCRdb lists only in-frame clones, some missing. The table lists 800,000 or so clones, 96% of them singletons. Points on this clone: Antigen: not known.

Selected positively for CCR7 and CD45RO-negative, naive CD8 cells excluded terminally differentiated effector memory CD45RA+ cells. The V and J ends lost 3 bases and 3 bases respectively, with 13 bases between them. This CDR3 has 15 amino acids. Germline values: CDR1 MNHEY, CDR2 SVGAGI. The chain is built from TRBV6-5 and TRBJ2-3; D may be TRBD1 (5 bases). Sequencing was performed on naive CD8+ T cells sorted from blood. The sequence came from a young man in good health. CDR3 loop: CASSYQGIRTDTQYF. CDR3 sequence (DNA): TGTGCCAGCAGTTATCAGGGAATAAGGACAGATACGCAGTATTTT.